Below, one TCR beta chain is given with its context. This record belongs to a study of control samples from healthy donors and cancer patients. The data were produced by immunoSEQ multiplex PCR, yet TCRdb's version contains in-frame clones alone and is incomplete. This sample yields about 86,000 clones, of which roughly 89% are seen a single time; 8.5% to 10% belongs to the top ten. Per germline, CDR1 LGHNA and CDR2 YSLEER. Trimming pared 1 base from V and 9 bases from J, leaving 10 bases between. The CDR3 spans 13 residues. The rearrangement joins TRBV4-3 to TRBJ2-1; the D is unclear. Sequenced sample: PBMCs. This clonotype was obtained from a woman in her forties or fifties with colorectal cancer. In DNA form, the CDR3 reads TGCGCCAGCAGCCAAGGACCATTTGGTGAGCAGTTCTTC. Protein product: CASSQGPFGEQFF.